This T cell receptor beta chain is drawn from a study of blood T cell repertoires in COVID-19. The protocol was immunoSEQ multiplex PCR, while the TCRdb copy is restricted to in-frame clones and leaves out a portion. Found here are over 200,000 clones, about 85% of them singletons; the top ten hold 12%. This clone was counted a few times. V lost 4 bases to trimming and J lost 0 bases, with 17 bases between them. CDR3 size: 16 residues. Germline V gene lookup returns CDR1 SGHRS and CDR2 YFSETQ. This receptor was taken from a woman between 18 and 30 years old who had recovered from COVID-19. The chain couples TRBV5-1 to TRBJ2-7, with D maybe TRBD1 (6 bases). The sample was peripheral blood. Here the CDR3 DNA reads TGCGCCAGCAGCGGCCTGGGTCAGGGGCCCTCCTACGAGCAGTACTTC. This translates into CASSGLGQGPSYEQYF.